This T cell receptor (beta chain) originates from a study of cytomegalovirus exposure and HLA in healthy donors. With regard to this clone: What it recognizes is unknown.

CDR1 SNHLY and CDR2 FYNNEI come from the germline V gene. This CDR3 has 12 amino acids. The ends were cut back, 6 bases at V and 6 bases at J, with 9 bases in the middle. Study results and caveats: For cytomegalovirus status, the classifier reportedly gave diagnoses with high specificity and sensitivity. Cytomegalovirus-associated status was assigned to fewer than 200 TCR beta chains. Through in vitro validation, three CMV-associated chains were shown to be specific for CMV antigens.

Using immunoSEQ multiplex PCR, the repertoire was profiled, and TCRdb retains in-frame clones only, with some absent. The table has over 150,000 clones, around 84% seen once; the top ten hold around 2.1%. The sample taken for sequencing was PBMCs. This TCR was sampled from a human donor in good health. The chain combines TRBV2 with TRBJ1-5; D is undetermined. For the CDR3, the DNA is TGTGCCAGCAGGAGGGTGGGTCAGCCCCAGCATTTT. Amino acids: CASRRVGQPQHF.